This paragraph reports one TCR beta chain. The CDR3 consists of 13 residues. The germline CDR1 and CDR2 sequences are GTSNPN and SVGIG (reference sequence). After removal of 1 base from V and 6 bases from J, the junction contained 6 bases not matched to a gene. The entry originates in a study of shared clonotypes between healthy human individuals. Sequenced by immunoSEQ multiplex PCR; TCRdb stores in-frame clones only, minus some. This table has about 1 million clones, about 77% appearing once. The TCR comes from a man younger than 35 in good health. The sequencing sample was made of memory CD4+ T cells sorted from blood. Subset specified: CD45RA-negative fraction. The chain is built from TRBV30 and TRBJ2-7; 7 positions agree with TRBD2. In DNA, the CDR3 is TGTGCCTGGAGTGCAAGGGGAGGGCGCGAGCAGTACTTC. Translating gives CAWSARGGREQYF.